Following are 29 T cell receptor beta chains from one sample sequenced in a study of T cell repertoires in cytomegalovirus infection. TCRdb used MiXCR to reprocess the reads, holding one entry per CDR3 protein. This sample has 300,000 to 400,000 distinct CDR3 sequences, with about 27% found just once. These TCRs' antigens remain unknown. This specimen was cultured PBMCs, taken from culture after CMV antigen stimulation. The receptors shown here come from a human donor in good health (CMV status not recorded). Some clones in this sample may be carry-over from other donors' samples.

This clonotype was detected a few times. V is TRBV5-1 and J is TRBJ2-7, with D tentatively TRBD2 (5 bases). Germline V gives CDR1 SGHRS, CDR2 YFSETQ. This CDR3 comprises 16 residues. V was cut by 0 bases and J by 6 bases, with 19 bases left in between. CDR3 sequence: CASSLASGNQAVEQYF. For the CDR3, the DNA is TGCGCCAGCAGCTTGGCATCGGGGAATCAGGCGGTCGAGCAGTACTTC.

The table lists this clonotype with a few counts. The chain employs TRBV2 and TRBJ1-2; D not resolved. The ends were cut back, 6 bases at V and 7 bases at J, with 18 bases in the middle. Germline V lookup: CDR1 SNHLY, CDR2 FYNNEI. The CDR3 loop spans 14 amino acids. For the CDR3, the DNA is TGTGCCAGCAGCCCTGGGGAGGCCACCGGTGGCTACACCTTC. Its protein is CASSPGEATGGYTF.

The chain is built from TRBV3-1 and TRBJ2-1; 8 nucleotides line up with TRBD1. Germline V gene data show CDR1 as LGHDT and CDR2 as YNNKEL (reference sequence). Trimming removed 4 bases from V and 0 bases from J; junction bases left unmatched: 8. This CDR3 contains 17 residues. This chain's CDR3 is CASSPDRGRGSYNEQFF. CDR3 bases: TGTGCCAGCAGCCCCGACAGGGGCAGAGGCTCCTACAATGAGCAGTTCTTC.

The V gene is TRBV19, the J gene TRBJ2-5; D is unclear. CDR1 and CDR2 (germline): LNHDA, SQIVND (reference sequence). This CDR3 is built from 13 residues. V was cut by 3 bases and J by 1 base, with 6 bases left in between. In DNA form, the CDR3 reads TGTGCCAGTAGTATCACGATCCAAGAGACCCAGTACTTC. It translates to CASSITIQETQYF.

This clonotype occurred a few times. The CDR3 coding sequence is TGTGCCAGCAGACCCCCGGGACTACTCAATGAGCAGTTCTTC. The encoded protein is CASRPPGLLNEQFF. The rearrangement links TRBV7-6 to TRBJ2-1; 7 positions agree with TRBD2. The junction had 8 bases not matched to a gene; V was cut back by 6 bases and J by 6 bases. Germline CDR1 SGHVS, CDR2 FNYEAQ. CDR3 length equals 14 residues.

This chain uses TRBV20-1 with TRBJ1-5; D unclear. The V end lost 1 base, the J end lost 2 bases, and 6 bases lay between the germline ends. The CDR3 contains 13 residues. Per the germline V gene, CDR1 is DFQATT and CDR2 is SNEGSKA (reference sequence). CDR3 nucleotides: TGCAGTGCTAGAGGGAGCGGCAATCAGCCCCAGCATTTT. It yields the protein CSARGSGNQPQHF.

This clonotype was picked up a small number of times. Written as DNA, the CDR3 is TGTGCCAGCAGCACCCCTGGGGCCAACGTCCTGACTTTC. Protein sequence: CASSTPGANVLTF. The chain has TRBV11-2 and TRBJ2-6; the D is unclear. The CDR3 contains 13 residues. V gave up 5 bases and J gave up 2 bases, with 4 bases separating them. The germline CDR1 and CDR2 sequences are SGHAT and FQNNGV.

This clonotype came up many times. J is TRBJ2-3 and V is TRBV7-2; 7 bases map to TRBD2. Germline V gene lookup returns CDR1 SGHTA and CDR2 FQGNSA. The CDR3 loop spans 16 amino acids. Germline trimming cut 1 base from V and 4 bases from J; bases unmatched to any gene: 8. The CDR3 reads CASSLVAGAGADTQYF. CDR3 sequence (DNA): TGTGCCAGCAGCTTAGTTGCGGGAGCTGGCGCAGATACGCAGTATTTT. The full variable domain, completed using reference TRBV7-2 and TRBJ2-3, is GAGVSQSPSNKVTEKGKDVELRCDPISGHTALYWYRQSLGQGLEFLIYFQGNSAPDKSGLPSDRFSAERTGGSVSTLTIQRTQQEDSAVYLCASSLVAGAGADTQYFGPGTRLTVL.

The rearrangement uses TRBV7-2 and TRBJ2-2, with unresolved D. Germline lookup yields CDR1 SGHTA and CDR2 FQGNSA. The CDR3 has 13 amino acids. The ends were cut back, 0 bases at V and 5 bases at J, with 4 bases in the middle. For the CDR3, the DNA is TGTGCCAGCAGCTTAGCCCAGACCGGGGAGCTGTTTTTT. Encoded protein: CASSLAQTGELFF.

This clonotype appeared a few times. The chain has TRBV3-1 and TRBJ2-1; tentatively, D is TRBD1 or TRBD2 (5 bases each). The germline V gene encodes CDR1 LGHDT and CDR2 YNNKEL (reference sequence). Trimming removed 0 bases from V and 7 bases from J, with 16 bases in between. This CDR3 contains 16 residues. In DNA, the CDR3 is TGTGCCAGCAGCCAAGAGGACTGGGGGTTCAGAAATGAGCAGTTCTTC. Protein: CASSQEDWGFRNEQFF.

This clonotype appeared many times. This chain connects TRBV7-9 to TRBJ1-1; 7 bases agree with TRBD1. Germline CDR1 and CDR2: SEHNR and FQNEAQ (reference sequence). The CDR3 spans 14 residues. J was trimmed by 1 base and V by 7 bases; bases with no gene match: 6. CDR3 coding DNA: TGTGCCAGCACCCTCGGGACAGCGAACACTGAAGCTTTCTTT. It yields the protein CASTLGTANTEAFF.

This rearrangement joins TRBV6-5 to TRBJ1-1, with D possibly TRBD1 on 5 matching bases. This CDR3 spans 15 amino acids. CDR1 is MNHEY and CDR2 is SVGAGI in the germline V gene. Trimming pared 0 bases from V and 0 bases from J, leaving 8 bases between. The CDR3 region is CASSYSLTVNTEAFF. CDR3 nucleotides: TGTGCCAGCAGTTACTCTCTGACAGTGAACACTGAAGCTTTCTTT.

The rearrangement uses TRBV6-1 and TRBJ2-5; 8 nucleotides align to TRBD1. Trimming took 7 bases from V and 4 from J; bases not matched to a gene: 8. Germline V gives CDR1 MNHNS, CDR2 SASEGT. The CDR3 consists of 14 residues. The CDR3 region is CASMWGTGGETQYF. The CDR3 coding sequence is TGTGCCAGCATGTGGGGAACAGGGGGAGAGACCCAGTACTTC.

This clonotype appeared a few times. The chain couples TRBV9 to TRBJ1-1; no definite D call. Germline assignment: CDR1 SGDLS and CDR2 YYNGEE. This CDR3 contains 13 residues. V was trimmed by 0 bases and J by 6 bases, leaving 9 bases between them. The chain's CDR3 is CASSVGTLSEAFF. The DNA for the CDR3 is TGTGCCAGCAGCGTAGGAACCTTATCTGAAGCTTTCTTT.

The V gene is TRBV12-3 or TRBV12-4, the J gene TRBJ1-1; 8 bases match TRBD1. The V gene end was trimmed by 5 bases and the J gene end by 0 bases; junction bases not matched to a gene: 5. The CDR3 length is 15 residues. In nucleotides, the CDR3 is TGTGCCAGCAGTCCAGGGGGCAACATGAACACTGAAGCTTTCTTT. Translating gives CASSPGGNMNTEAFF.

The gene calls are TRBV7-3 and TRBJ2-3, with 9 positions matching TRBD2. This CDR3 spans 18 amino acids. The germline gives CDR1 SGHTA, CDR2 FQGTGA. The V gene end was trimmed by 1 base and the J gene end by 2 bases; junction bases not matched to a gene: 10. The CDR3 protein is CASSLKGSSGEYTDTQYF. CDR3 bases: TGTGCCAGCAGCTTAAAGGGGTCTAGCGGGGAGTACACAGATACGCAGTATTTT.

The sample holds many counts of this clonotype. The rearrangement uses TRBV7-2 and TRBJ2-2; D assignment may be TRBD1 or TRBD2 (5 bases each). V shed 1 base and J shed 5 bases, with 8 bases lying between them. From germline, CDR1 is SGHTA and CDR2 FQGNSA. This CDR3 region has 14 residues. CDR3 sequence: CASSLEWGTGELFF. The CDR3 coding sequence is TGTGCCAGCAGCTTAGAGTGGGGGACCGGGGAGCTGTTTTTT.

In this sample, this clonotype turned up a few times. The CDR3: CASSQAGVTPGEETQYF. The CDR3 DNA reads TGTGCCAGCAGCCAAGCGGGGGTGACACCGGGCGAGGAGACCCAGTACTTC. This chain links TRBV3-1 with TRBJ2-5; perhaps TRBD2 as D (6 bases). V gave up 1 base and J gave up 5 bases, with 20 bases separating them. Germline loops: CDR1 LGHDT, CDR2 YNNKEL (reference sequence). The CDR3 loop spans 17 amino acids.

This clonotype was detected a few times. The rearrangement uses TRBV7-2 and TRBJ2-3; TRBD2 might be the D (5 bases). This CDR3 spans 20 amino acids. V was pared by 6 bases and J by 2 bases, with 30 bases between. Germline values: CDR1 SGHTA, CDR2 FQGNSA. CDR3 DNA sequence: TGTGCCAGCAGTGCTTCCATAATACTAAAGCGGACCCCGTCCACAGATACGCAGTATTTT. This translates into CASSASIILKRTPSTDTQYF.

V and J are TRBV27 and TRBJ1-1, with D unresolved. Trimming removed 2 bases at V and 6 bases at J, with 16 bases between. The CDR3 is 15 amino acids. CDR1 and CDR2 from the germline V gene are MNHEY and SMNVEV (reference sequence). The CDR3 sequence is CASSLDFLGGAEAFF. For the CDR3, the DNA is TGTGCCAGCAGTTTAGACTTCCTGGGTGGCGCTGAAGCTTTCTTT.

The rearrangement links TRBV14 to TRBJ1-1, with a possible D match to TRBD1 (5 bases). V was cut by 5 bases and J by 6 bases, with 10 bases left in between. The germline gives CDR1 SGHDN, CDR2 FVKESK. The CDR3 has 12 amino acids. CDR3 in DNA: TGTGCCAGCAGCGTCGACAGCGCTGAAGCTTTCTTT. Protein sequence: CASSVDSAEAFF. The whole variable domain, remainder taken from reference TRBV14 and TRBJ1-1, is EAGVTQFPSHSVIEKGQTVTLRCDPISGHDNLYWYRRVMGKEIKFLLHFVKESKQDESGMPNNRFLAERTGGTYSTLKVQPAELEDSGVYFCASSVDSAEAFFGQGTRLTVV.

The rearrangement links TRBV11-2 to TRBJ2-5; 8 bases agree with TRBD2. Germline CDR1 reads SGHAT; CDR2 reads FQNNGV. The CDR3 loop spans 16 amino acids. The J segment lost 3 bases and the V segment lost 4 bases, leaving 10 bases of the junction unmatched. CDR3 loop: CASSSLGSGVKETQYF. CDR3 in DNA: TGTGCCAGCAGCTCCCTGGGTAGCGGGGTTAAAGAGACCCAGTACTTC.

J is TRBJ2-3 and V is TRBV20-1; the match to TRBD2 covers 8 bases. The V and J ends lost 6 bases and 0 bases, in that order; junction bases with no gene match: 8. This CDR3 is built from 15 residues. The germline CDR1 and CDR2 sequences are DFQATT and SNEGSKA (reference sequence). CDR3 sequence (DNA): TGCAGTGCCACCAGCGGGAGCTCTAGCACAGATACGCAGTATTTT. It encodes CSATSGSSSTDTQYF.

The chain links TRBV18 to TRBJ2-7, with D possibly matching TRBD2 (6 bases). V was pared by 1 base and J by 2 bases, with 12 bases between. Germline V gene data show CDR1 as KGHSH and CDR2 as LQKENI. CDR3 length equals 15 residues. The CDR3 nucleotides are TGTGCCAGCTCACCACACAAGGGAGGAACCTACGAGCAGTACTTC. Protein product: CASSPHKGGTYEQYF.

This clonotype has just a few counts. The chain has TRBV7-2 and TRBJ2-1, with unresolved D. In germline, CDR1 is SGHTA, CDR2 FQGNSA. This CDR3 is 14 amino acids long. Trimming shortened V by 5 bases and J by 5 bases, and 13 bases separated the two germline ends. The CDR3 coding sequence is TGTGCCAGCAGCGCCCGGATAGGAGACAATGAGCAGTTCTTC. Amino acid sequence: CASSARIGDNEQFF.

This clonotype has a handful of counts. The rearrangement joins TRBV7-2 to TRBJ2-3, with 15 positions matching TRBD2. The ends lost 1 base at V and 5 bases at J; junction bases unmatched: 10. Germline V gene sequence: CDR1 SGHTA, CDR2 FQGNSA. The CDR3 sequence is 19 residues long. Here the CDR3 reads CASSLDPHGLAGGEDTQYF. CDR3 nucleotide sequence: TGTGCCAGCAGCTTAGATCCCCACGGACTAGCGGGAGGGGAAGATACGCAGTATTTT.

This clonotype has a count of ten or more. The rearrangement joins TRBV12-3 or TRBV12-4 to TRBJ2-7, with a possible D match to TRBD1 (6 bases). V was trimmed by 8 bases and J by 6 bases, leaving 11 bases between them. The CDR3 runs to 11 residues. The chain's CDR3 is CASSLGGEQYF. The CDR3 region has the DNA TGTGCCAGCTCCCTAGGGGGCGAGCAGTACTTC.

J is TRBJ1-1 and V is TRBV19, with 7 bases matching TRBD1. J was trimmed by 4 bases and V by 3 bases; bases with no gene match: 8. There are 15 residues in the CDR3. CDR1 is LNHDA, CDR2 SQIVND, per germline (reference sequence). CDR3 sequence: CASSMGQQGGTEAFF. In DNA form, the CDR3 reads TGTGCCAGTAGTATGGGCCAGCAGGGGGGCACTGAAGCTTTCTTT.

This clonotype was observed a few times. This chain links TRBV28 with TRBJ2-1, with 9 bases identical to TRBD2. V shed 4 bases, J shed 2 bases, and the junction held 6 bases outside the gene matches. Germline V CDR1 and CDR2: MDHEN, SYDVKM. This CDR3 spans 16 amino acids. The CDR3 is CASSSTGLAAYNEQFF. Here the CDR3 DNA reads TGTGCCAGCAGTTCGACGGGACTAGCAGCCTACAATGAGCAGTTCTTC.